This TCR beta chain was recorded in a study of shared clonotypes between healthy human individuals (TCRdb year 2020). With respect to the entire study: The cohort included a few men and a couple of women between 18 and 49 years of age. Leukapheresis yielded between about 0.85 and 10 billion PBMCs per donor. Per donor, three plates each were used for CD4 naive and CD4 memory, two for CD8 naive, and one for CD8 memory. The study deeply sequenced blood TCR repertoires of about 5 healthy adults to estimate repertoire size and the extent of clonotype sharing between individuals. Different laboratories and diverse techniques were used to prepare libraries and sequence TCR repertoires, to increase sequencing depth and limit assay-specific biases.

Using the deep immunoSEQ assay, TCR CDR3 regions were amplified from genomic DNA by multiplex PCR. Extracted genomic DNA from each cell subset was distributed evenly across all wells of several immunoSEQ 96-well plates, and each plate was treated as a replicate. For sorted subsets, 200 to 250 ng of genomic DNA, equivalent to tens of thousands of T cell genomes, went into each replicate PCR. The purified libraries were quantified using a Qubit 3.0 fluorometer, sized with a Bioanalyzer 2100, and then quantified again using the KAPA Library Quantification kit. A separate single-read 150-cycle Illumina NextSeq 550 flow cell was used to sequence each immunoSEQ 96-well plate. Turning to the authors' computational methods: The immunoSEQ output contained only junctional sequences without quality scores, so filtering could not match that applied to full-length reads. To assign V/J genes and CDR3, sequences were annotated using PyIR, a Python wrapper for IgBLAST v1.9, with IMGT germline references. Reads with weak V/J assignments (E-value above 1e-6), missing CDR3, stop codons, out-of-frame junctions, or ambiguous translated residues were removed. A V3J clonotype was defined by an identical inferred V gene, J gene, and CDR3 amino acid sequence. The percentage overlap between two repertoires was calculated by dividing the number of shared unique clonotypes by the size of the smaller repertoire. Three approaches were used to assess repertoire richness: RTK rarefaction, the Chao1 estimator, and Recon v2.1 estimates of unobserved clonotypes. Generation probabilities were computed with OLGA for all TCRbeta clonotypes obtained by the gDNA method from several donors. TCRdb limited this immuneACCESS table to in-frame rearrangements with V and J called. A share of clones is missing; checked studies link under half to unresolved V genes, and the rest is unexplained. That table is the source of V, J and clone size, and D and trimming were worked out from the DNA. A total of roughly 660,000 clones appear in this sample, about 90% of them only once. The ten largest account for about 33% of the sample.

Donors were healthy HIV-negative adults with no recently reported acute infections or vaccinations. Every donor was a Caucasian adult living in Nashville, Tennessee, USA. CD8 memory samples consisted of magnetically selected CD45RO+ cells combined with CCR7-negative CD45RA+ effector memory (TemRA) cells. Blood was collected by leukapheresis, and PBMCs were isolated by Ficoll-Histopaque density gradient centrifugation and then cryopreserved in liquid nitrogen vapor phase. Analytical flow cytometry was used to check the purity and quantity of every magnetically sorted T cell population. Genomic DNA was isolated from each sorted fraction and quantified by UV absorbance on a Nanodrop 2000c. The CDR3 runs 16 residues from the cysteine to the phenylalanine. Only CDR3 DNA remains: 48 bases, in frame from the first base. After removal of 0 bases from V and 2 bases from J, the junction retains 5 bases not matched to a gene. The germline V gene gives CDR1 as KGHSH and CDR2 as LQKENI.

Worth noting for this clone: Its antigen remains undetermined. Per-base qualities were not stored, and no clone one base away is much larger.

Study-wide conclusions, independent of this receptor: Naive subsets generally had larger estimated clonotype richness than memory subsets did. Based on pairwise subsampling, the degree of clonotype sharing among donors was expected to be affected by sequencing depth. Roughly 5.2% of naive CD4, around 3.5% of naive CD8, 2.3% of memory CD4, and 0.35% to 0.4% of memory CD8 clonotypes were shared across a handful of donors. The small number of donors limited the genetic and exposure-history diversity represented. Rarefaction of sorted-subset datasets indicated incomplete sequencing despite the large sequencing depth. Sampling was restricted to blood, and TCR repertoires in tissue are likely to differ from TCR repertoires in blood. Clonotypes shared by all four sorted-subset donors showed higher generation probabilities than non-shared clonotypes.

The sequence came from a young man in good health. Some clones in this sample may be carry-over from other donors' samples. The sequenced sample was memory CD8+ T cells from PBMCs. The cell subset or site label, read with the paper, signifies: CD45RO+ cells pooled with CCR7-negative TemRA cells. The rearrangement combines TRBV18 with TRBJ2-5; TRBD2 lines up with 8 middle nucleotides. The DNA sequence is TGTGCCAGCTCACCACCGGACGGGAGGGGGCAAGAGACCCAGTACTTC. The resulting protein is CASSPPDGRGQETQYF.